This TCR beta chain was profiled in a study of T cell repertoires in cytomegalovirus infection. About the study: Public signatures in TCR beta pointed to CMV infection and matching HLA type.

CDR3 length: 13 residues. Germline lookup yields CDR1 MGHDK and CDR2 SYGVNS. V dropped 4 bases and J dropped 8 bases, with 12 bases sitting between them. TCRdb re-analysed the reads in MiXCR, keeping a single row per CDR3 protein. Here the sample spans about 360,000 distinct CDR3 sequences, less than 20% being singletons. V is TRBV25-1 and J is TRBJ2-1; D is perhaps TRBD1 (6 bases). This receptor was identified in a human donor in good health (CMV status not recorded). Some clones in this sample may be carry-over from other donors' samples. Sequences were obtained from PBMCs. The CDR3 region has the DNA TGTGCCAGCAGTGGTCATGAGGGGGATGAGCAGTTCTTC. As protein: CASSGHEGDEQFF.